This T cell receptor (beta chain) was profiled in a study of radiotherapy plus CTLA-4 blockade in lung cancer. At the level of the study: Of all patients, approximately 19% responded objectively and around 31% showed disease control.

The CDR3 consists of 16 residues. Germline CDR1 is MNHEY and CDR2 is SMNVEV (reference sequence). The ends were cut back, 5 bases at V and 3 bases at J, with 16 bases in the middle. Sequencing was performed with immunoSEQ multiplex PCR; in TCRdb, only in-frame clones are kept and a portion is missing. The repertoire holds nearly 110,000 clones, about 85% seen once, with roughly 2.3% in the top ten. Comment on this clone: Its specificity is not known.

Findings of the study overall: The study found tumor-derived TCR clones expanded in blood after radiotherapy plus ipilimumab.

Focal radiation was given together with CTLA-4 blockade (ipilimumab) to patients with chemo-refractory metastatic non-small-cell lung cancer. The V and J genes are TRBV27 and TRBJ1-4; D unclear. The source material was peripheral blood, sampled from a patient treated with radiotherapy plus ipilimumab. The TCR was taken from a human donor with non-small cell lung cancer that progressed on radiotherapy plus ipilimumab. Some clones in this sample may be carry-over from other donors' samples. This CDR3 reads CASSGSPRAANEKLFF. The CDR3 DNA sequence: TGTGCCAGCAGTGGCAGCCCCCGGGCGGCTAATGAAAAACTGTTTTTT.